The sequence of this T cell receptor beta chain was determined in a study of blood T cell repertoires in COVID-19. This table comes from immunoSEQ multiplex PCR, and its TCRdb copy is limited to in-frame clones, with some not included. There are fewer than 250,000 clones in the sample; roughly 84% occur only once, and 5.5% to 7.5% lies in the top ten. The sequence derives from a woman aged 35 to 49 who had recovered from COVID-19. Sequenced sample: PBMCs or T cells enriched from blood (not recorded which).

This CDR3 reads CASSYSRTATEAFF. The CDR3 DNA is TGTGCCAGCAGTTACTCGAGGACAGCCACTGAAGCTTTCTTT. The rearrangement joins TRBV6-5 to TRBJ1-1; D may be TRBD1 (6 bases). The CDR3 has 14 amino acids. The germline gives CDR1 MNHEY, CDR2 SVGAGI. V was shortened by 0 bases and J by 4 bases, with 9 bases between the two germline ends.